A selection of T cell receptor beta chains follows, all from one sample in a study of graft-versus-host responses after intestinal transplantation. Using immunoSEQ multiplex PCR, the repertoire was profiled, and TCRdb retains in-frame clones only, with some absent. The sample yields tens of thousands of clones, roughly 91% seen once. Their specific antigens are unknown. Sequencing used unstimulated CD4+ T cells sorted from spleen or lymph node cells, obtained before intestinal transplant. The receptors come from a human donor who received an intestinal transplant. Each CDR3 is given with its conserved first and last residue. A D gene is named only where the DNA matches it firmly. Size tells how often a clone was seen (once, few, many) or the class of an expanded clone, and some rows leave it out.

abundance: .
j_gene: TRBJ2-1
v_gene: TRBV4-3
d_gene: TRBD1
CDR3aa: CASSQELTGGAGSEQFF
CDR3nt: TGCGCCAGCAGCCAGGAGTTAACAGGGGGCGCAGGGAGTGAGCAGTTCTTC

abundance: .
j_gene: TRBJ1-6
v_gene: TRBV9
d_gene: TRBD1
CDR3aa: CASSVGQYLGSPLHF
CDR3nt: TGTGCCAGCAGCGTGGGACAGTATTTGGGGTCACCCCTCCACTTT

abundance: .
j_gene: TRBJ2-4
v_gene: TRBV11-2
d_gene: TRBD1
CDR3aa: CASSFGQGGFDLAKNIQYF
CDR3nt: TGTGCCAGCAGCTTCGGACAGGGTGGCTTTGATTTAGCCAAAAACATTCAGTACTTC

abundance: .
j_gene: TRBJ1-4
v_gene: TRBV10-3
d_gene: .
CDR3aa: CAAQASTNEKLFF
CDR3nt: TGTGCCGCCCAGGCTTCAACTAATGAAAAACTGTTTTTT

abundance: once
j_gene: TRBJ1-5
v_gene: TRBV7-9
d_gene: TRBD1
CDR3aa: CASSSTGGKRQPQHF
CDR3nt: TGTGCCAGCAGCTCCACAGGGGGAAAGCGGCAGCCCCAGCATTTT

abundance: .
j_gene: TRBJ1-5
v_gene: TRBV28
d_gene: .
CDR3aa: CASRTVTLQPQHF
CDR3nt: TGTGCCAGCCGGACTGTGACGCTGCAGCCCCAGCATTTT

abundance: .
j_gene: TRBJ2-7
v_gene: TRBV25-1
d_gene: TRBD2
CDR3aa: CASSDRDRGGANLEQYF
CDR3nt: TGTGCCAGCAGTGATAGGGATCGGGGGGGGGCCAACCTCGAGCAGTACTTC

abundance: .
j_gene: TRBJ1-1
v_gene: TRBV6-5
d_gene: .
CDR3aa: CASSYFGSTEAFF
CDR3nt: TGTGCCAGCAGTTACTTCGGTAGCACTGAAGCTTTCTTT

abundance: .
j_gene: TRBJ2-7
v_gene: TRBV6-6
d_gene: .
CDR3aa: CASSYGRDREQYF
CDR3nt: TGTGCCAGCAGTTACGGCAGGGATCGAGAGCAGTACTTC

abundance: .
j_gene: TRBJ2-3
v_gene: TRBV7-2
d_gene: TRBD2
CDR3aa: CASSLGLAGKDTQYF
CDR3nt: TGTGCCAGCAGCTTAGGACTAGCGGGGAAGGATACGCAGTATTTT

abundance: .
j_gene: TRBJ2-3
v_gene: TRBV12-5
d_gene: TRBD2
CDR3aa: CASGLEGLAGTTDTQYF
CDR3nt: TGTGCTAGTGGTTTGGAGGGACTAGCGGGGACCACAGATACGCAGTATTTT

abundance: once
j_gene: TRBJ1-1
v_gene: TRBV19
d_gene: .
CDR3aa: CASSMLGSIEAFF
CDR3nt: TGTGCCAGTAGTATGCTGGGGAGTATTGAAGCTTTCTTT

abundance: .
j_gene: TRBJ1-3
v_gene: TRBV2
d_gene: .
CDR3aa: CASSEAEGVTGNTIYF
CDR3nt: TGTGCCAGCAGTGAAGCGGAAGGGGTGACTGGAAACACCATATATTTT

abundance: .
j_gene: TRBJ2-7
v_gene: TRBV19
d_gene: TRBD1
CDR3aa: CASSRTGSFSEQYF
CDR3nt: TGTGCCAGTAGTCGGACAGGGTCCTTTAGCGAGCAGTACTTC

abundance: .
j_gene: TRBJ2-3
v_gene: TRBV6-6
d_gene: .
CDR3aa: CASSSTRVTDTQYF
CDR3nt: TGTGCCAGCAGTTCGACTAGAGTAACAGATACGCAGTATTTT

abundance: few
j_gene: TRBJ1-3
v_gene: TRBV2
d_gene: .
CDR3aa: CAGGRDIADTIYF
CDR3nt: TGTGCCGGAGGGAGGGACATAGCGGACACCATATATTTT

abundance: .
j_gene: TRBJ2-1
v_gene: TRBV18
d_gene: .
CDR3aa: CASSPQGMSEQFF
CDR3nt: TGTGCCAGCTCACCACAGGGGATGAGTGAGCAGTTCTTC

abundance: .
j_gene: TRBJ1-1
v_gene: TRBV19
d_gene: .
CDR3aa: CASSMVGGSPTEAFF
CDR3nt: TGTGCCAGTAGTATGGTCGGTGGGAGTCCCACTGAAGCTTTCTTT

abundance: .
j_gene: TRBJ1-5
v_gene: TRBV19
d_gene: .
CDR3aa: CASTRGREIQPQHF
CDR3nt: TGTGCCAGTACCAGGGGCAGGGAGATACAGCCCCAGCATTTT

abundance: .
j_gene: TRBJ2-7
v_gene: TRBV16
d_gene: TRBD1
CDR3aa: CASSLPNRGSYEQYF
CDR3nt: TGTGCCAGCAGCCTACCCAACAGGGGATCCTACGAGCAGTACTTC

abundance: .
j_gene: TRBJ2-3
v_gene: TRBV5-1
d_gene: TRBD1
CDR3aa: CASSRGTGDIDTQYF
CDR3nt: TGCGCCAGCAGCCGCGGGACAGGTGATATAGATACGCAGTATTTT

abundance: .
j_gene: TRBJ2-5
v_gene: TRBV11-3
d_gene: TRBD1
CDR3aa: CASSPNRGRETQYF
CDR3nt: TGTGCCAGCAGCCCCAACAGGGGTCGGGAGACCCAGTACTTC

abundance: .
j_gene: TRBJ1-5
v_gene: TRBV16
d_gene: .
CDR3aa: CASSQSPAMYQPQHF
CDR3nt: TGTGCCAGCAGCCAATCGCCAGCGATGTATCAGCCCCAGCATTTT

abundance: once
j_gene: TRBJ2-6
v_gene: TRBV2
d_gene: .
CDR3aa: CASKFESGANVLTF
CDR3nt: TGTGCCAGCAAGTTTGAGTCCGGGGCCAACGTCCTGACTTTC

abundance: once
j_gene: TRBJ1-1
v_gene: TRBV6-5
d_gene: .
CDR3aa: CASSYGRDTEAFF
CDR3nt: TGTGCCAGCAGTTACGGGAGGGACACTGAAGCTTTCTTT

abundance: .
j_gene: TRBJ2-3
v_gene: TRBV6-5
d_gene: .
CDR3aa: CASSNRDSTDTQYF
CDR3nt: TGTGCCAGCAGTAACAGGGACAGCACAGATACGCAGTATTTT

abundance: .
j_gene: TRBJ2-1
v_gene: TRBV7-2
d_gene: .
CDR3aa: CASSLELYNEQFF
CDR3nt: TGTGCCAGCAGCTTAGAACTCTACAATGAGCAGTTCTTC

abundance: .
j_gene: TRBJ1-1
v_gene: TRBV7-9
d_gene: .
CDR3aa: CASSLWAGWGEAEAFF
CDR3nt: TGTGCCAGCAGCTTGTGGGCAGGGTGGGGCGAGGCTGAAGCTTTCTTT

abundance: .
j_gene: TRBJ2-1
v_gene: TRBV19
d_gene: TRBD2
CDR3aa: CASSINALLAGVYNEQFF
CDR3nt: TGTGCCAGTAGTATAAATGCCCTACTAGCGGGGGTCTACAATGAGCAGTTCTTC

abundance: .
j_gene: TRBJ1-1
v_gene: TRBV27
d_gene: .
CDR3aa: CASSSTPQSVAFF
CDR3nt: TGTGCCAGCAGTAGCACCCCTCAATCGGTTGCTTTCTTT

abundance: .
j_gene: TRBJ2-3
v_gene: TRBV6-6
d_gene: TRBD1
CDR3aa: CASSLTGGDADTQYF
CDR3nt: TGTGCCAGCAGTTTGACAGGGGGTGACGCAGATACGCAGTATTTT

abundance: .
j_gene: TRBJ1-2
v_gene: TRBV6-5
d_gene: .
CDR3aa: CASSYRGLGYGYTF
CDR3nt: TGTGCCAGCAGTTACAGGGGGTTAGGATATGGCTACACCTTC

abundance: .
j_gene: TRBJ2-7
v_gene: TRBV19
d_gene: TRBD1
CDR3aa: CASRNTGGYEQYF
CDR3nt: TGTGCCAGTAGGAATACAGGGGGCTACGAGCAGTACTTC

abundance: .
j_gene: TRBJ1-1
v_gene: TRBV6-4
d_gene: .
CDR3aa: CASRRTGEAAEAFF
CDR3nt: TGTGCCAGCAGGCGAACGGGGGAGGCGGCTGAAGCTTTCTTT

abundance: .
j_gene: TRBJ1-5
v_gene: TRBV2
d_gene: TRBD1
CDR3aa: CASSVGTGWTNQPQHF
CDR3nt: TGTGCCAGCAGTGTAGGGACAGGGTGGACCAATCAGCCCCAGCATTTT

abundance: .
j_gene: TRBJ2-7
v_gene: TRBV5-1
d_gene: TRBD1
CDR3aa: CASSYTGEPYEQYF
CDR3nt: TGCGCCAGCAGCTACACAGGGGAACCCTACGAGCAGTACTTC

abundance: .
j_gene: TRBJ2-2
v_gene: TRBV5-6
d_gene: TRBD1
CDR3aa: CASSLASHGGTGRAGELFF
CDR3nt: TGTGCCAGCAGCTTGGCCAGCCATGGCGGGACAGGGAGGGCCGGGGAGCTGTTTTTT

abundance: .
j_gene: TRBJ1-4
v_gene: TRBV11-3
d_gene: TRBD1
CDR3aa: CASTGGGYNEKLFF
CDR3nt: TGTGCCAGCACAGGGGGCGGCTATAATGAAAAACTGTTTTTT

abundance: .
j_gene: TRBJ1-6
v_gene: TRBV4-3
d_gene: .
CDR3aa: CASSQDHRSSYNSPLHF
CDR3nt: TGCGCCAGCAGCCAGGACCACAGGAGCTCCTATAATTCACCCCTCCACTTT

abundance: .
j_gene: TRBJ2-3
v_gene: TRBV25-1
d_gene: .
CDR3aa: CASSDSTGTDTQYF
CDR3nt: TGTGCCAGCAGTGATTCAACAGGCACAGATACGCAGTATTTT

abundance: .
j_gene: TRBJ1-3
v_gene: TRBV4-3
d_gene: TRBD1
CDR3aa: CASSQATGAGNTIYF
CDR3nt: TGCGCCAGCAGCCAGGCGACAGGGGCTGGAAACACCATATATTTT

abundance: .
j_gene: TRBJ1-1
v_gene: TRBV30
d_gene: TRBD1
CDR3aa: CAWSLYTGGSTEAFF
CDR3nt: TGTGCCTGGAGCCTTTATACAGGGGGTAGCACTGAAGCTTTCTTT

abundance: .
j_gene: TRBJ2-3
v_gene: TRBV30
d_gene: .
CDR3aa: CAWGVWGEDTQYF
CDR3nt: TGTGCCTGGGGGGTGTGGGGCGAGGATACGCAGTATTTT

abundance: few
j_gene: TRBJ2-3
v_gene: TRBV5-1
d_gene: TRBD1
CDR3aa: CASTGDGTVSDTQYF
CDR3nt: TGCGCCAGCACCGGAGACGGGACAGTTTCAGATACGCAGTATTTT

abundance: .
j_gene: TRBJ2-1
v_gene: TRBV6-4
d_gene: TRBD1
CDR3aa: CASSAQGAGYNEQFF
CDR3nt: TGTGCCAGCAGCGCACAGGGGGCAGGGTACAATGAGCAGTTCTTC